The 19 T cell receptor beta chains given below trace back to one sample, sequenced in a study of cytomegalovirus exposure and HLA in healthy donors. The PCR was carried out with 60 Vbeta primers and 13 Jbeta primers. Profiling relied on immunoSEQ multiplex PCR, and the TCRdb table lists in-frame clones only, not all of them. This table has about 130,000 clones, approximately 80% appearing once. Material: PBMCs. These TCRs come from a young man in good health and CMV-seronegative.

A few counts support this clone. The V call is TRBV2, the J call TRBJ2-1, with 9 bases lining up with TRBD2. Germline V lookup: CDR1 SNHLY, CDR2 FYNNEI. CDR3 size: 15 residues. With 4 bases clipped from V and 6 bases from J, the junction kept 7 bases outside the gene matches. The CDR3 region has the DNA TGTGCCAGCAGTGTAGGTCTAGCGGGAACCAATGAGCAGTTCTTC. It codes for CASSVGLAGTNEQFF.

This rearrangement joins TRBV5-1 to TRBJ1-1, with 7 bases fitting TRBD1. The CDR3 covers 17 residues. The V gene end was trimmed by 2 bases and the J gene end by 0 bases; junction bases not matched to a gene: 10. Germline V gives CDR1 SGHRS, CDR2 YFSETQ. The CDR3 loop is CASSFLGTARLNTEAFF. The CDR3 DNA reads as TGCGCCAGCAGCTTTTTGGGGACAGCCCGTTTGAACACTGAAGCTTTCTTT.

This clone was counted between two and nine times. The J gene is TRBJ2-6, the V gene TRBV19, with D possibly matching TRBD1 (6 bases). Germline CDR1 LNHDA, CDR2 SQIVND (reference sequence). This CDR3 contains 15 residues. Between the trimmed V and J ends, which lost 7 bases and 0 bases, there was a span of 10 bases. CDR3 bases: TGTGCCAGTATCCAGGGGAGCTCTGGGGCCAACGTCCTGACTTTC. Translated, it gives CASIQGSSGANVLTF.

V and J are TRBV7-3 and TRBJ2-1; 8 bases agree with TRBD2. The germline V gene encodes CDR1 SGHTA and CDR2 FQGTGA. There are 16 residues in the CDR3. With V trimmed by 6 bases and J by 5 bases, 12 bases remained unmatched. The CDR3 DNA reads as TGTGCCAGCAGGCCAACAGCGGGAGTTTTGGACAATGAGCAGTTCTTC. This sequence encodes CASRPTAGVLDNEQFF.

This clone was recorded once. This rearrangement joins TRBV23-1 to TRBJ1-1; D uncertain. TRBV23-1 qualifies as an ORF whose function is uncertain. Trimming pared 4 bases from V and 6 bases from J, leaving 9 bases between. The CDR3 consists of 12 residues. The CDR3: CASSPPVAEAFF. The CDR3 DNA follows: TGCGCCAGCAGTCCTCCAGTGGCTGAAGCTTTCTTT.

The chain couples TRBV4-2 to TRBJ2-7; D ambiguous. CDR3 length equals 14 residues. Germline assignment: CDR1 LGHNA and CDR2 YNFKEQ. V was pared by 0 bases and J by 7 bases, with 13 bases between. CDR3 nucleotide sequence: TGTGCCAGCAGCCAAGAGGGCCTTTTCATGGAGCAGTACTTC. It codes for CASSQEGLFMEQYF.

This clone was detected only a few times. The gene calls are TRBV27 and TRBJ2-1, with D possibly being TRBD2 (6 bases). This CDR3 comprises 15 residues. The V end lost 5 bases, the J end lost 6 bases, and 17 bases lay between the germline ends. Germline CDR1 is MNHEY and CDR2 is SMNVEV (reference sequence). The CDR3 spells CASSDAGTYRNEQFF. The CDR3 region has the DNA TGTGCCAGCAGTGATGCCGGGACTTATCGCAATGAGCAGTTCTTC.

This clone was recorded only once. The chain carries TRBV30 and TRBJ1-2, with D unclear. The germline V gene encodes CDR1 GTSNPN and CDR2 SVGIG (reference sequence). The V gene lost 2 bases and the J gene lost 4 bases, with 8 bases spanning the gap. The CDR3 sequence is 12 residues long. This CDR3 reads CAWSWGGYGYTF. The CDR3 bases are TGTGCCTGGAGTTGGGGAGGCTATGGCTACACCTTC.

The chain carries TRBV30 and TRBJ1-4; the match to TRBD1 covers 11 bases. The CDR3 extends over 14 amino acids. V was clipped by 3 bases and J by 12 bases; unmatched bases: 9. Germline assignment: CDR1 GTSNPN and CDR2 SVGIG (reference sequence). The CDR3 coding sequence is TGTGCCTGGAGGGGGACAGGGGGACTCCAGGAACTGTTTTTT. Translating gives CAWRGTGGLQELFF.

The chain uses TRBV2 and TRBJ2-5; D is unresolved. V lost 6 bases and J 2 bases, leaving 7 bases between the germline ends. Germline CDR1 SNHLY, CDR2 FYNNEI. The CDR3 runs to 12 residues. The CDR3: CASRTYQETQYF. CDR3 DNA: TGTGCCAGCAGGACTTATCAAGAGACCCAGTACTTC.

This sequence joins TRBV5-1 and TRBJ2-2, with TRBD2 matching over 16 bases. CDR3 length equals 17 residues. V lost 4 bases to trimming and J lost 6 bases; unmatched junction nucleotides: 6. Germline V gene lookup returns CDR1 SGHRS and CDR2 YFSETQ. The CDR3 DNA sequence: TGCGCCAGCAGCCCCGGGACTAGCGGGAGGGCCTCCGGGGAGCTGTTTTTT. It specifies CASSPGTSGRASGELFF. The full variable domain, completed using reference TRBV5-1 and TRBJ2-2, is KAGVTQTPRYLIKTRGQQVTLSCSPISGHRSVSWYQQTPGQGLQFLFEYFSETQRNKGNFPGRFSGRQFSNSRSEMNVSTLELGDSALYLCASSPGTSGRASGELFFGEGSRLTVL.

J is TRBJ2-7 and V is TRBV2; 9 bases agree with TRBD1. The CDR3 is 14 amino acids. Germline CDR1 SNHLY, CDR2 FYNNEI. Germline trimming cut 8 bases from V and 4 bases from J; bases unmatched to any gene: 9. The chain's CDR3 is CASDSTGGEYEQYF. The DNA for the CDR3 is TGTGCCAGCGATAGTACAGGGGGCGAGTACGAGCAGTACTTC.

This rearrangement joins TRBV2 to TRBJ1-5, with a weak D call TRBD1 (5 bases). CDR1 is SNHLY and CDR2 is FYNNEI in the germline V gene. The CDR3 extends over 13 amino acids. Trimming removed 4 bases at V and 8 bases at J, with 12 bases between. The CDR3 is CASSVEGLEPQHF. The CDR3 DNA follows: TGTGCCAGCAGTGTGGAGGGGTTGGAGCCCCAGCATTTT.

The rearrangement uses TRBV4-1 and TRBJ1-5; 7 nucleotides line up with TRBD1. The CDR3 length is 16 residues. With 3 bases clipped from V and 6 bases from J, the junction kept 11 bases outside the gene matches. Germline CDR1 reads MGHRA; CDR2 reads YSYEKL. CDR3 in amino acids: CASSQETGTRGQPQHF. The CDR3 nucleotides read TGCGCCAGCAGCCAGGAGACAGGGACTCGGGGTCAGCCCCAGCATTTT.

This clone was detected once. This chain uses TRBV11-2 with TRBJ1-2; a weak D match, TRBD1 (6 bases). Trimming took off 0 bases at V and 6 bases at J, with 11 bases between the two ends. The CDR3 contains 14 residues. Germline CDR1 and CDR2: SGHAT and FQNNGV. This chain's CDR3 is CASSLEAQGDGYTF. The CDR3 DNA reads TGTGCCAGCAGCTTAGAGGCACAGGGCGATGGCTACACCTTC. Full variable domain (rest looked up from reference TRBV11-2 and TRBJ1-2): EAGVAQSPRYKIIEKRQSVAFWCNPISGHATLYWYQQILGQGPKLLIQFQNNGVVDDSQLPKDRFSAERLKGVDSTLKIQPAKLEDSAVYLCASSLEAQGDGYTFGSGTRLTVV.

The CDR3 nucleotides read TGTGCCAGCAGCCCCGCCGGGACTAGCTTTTACGAGCAGTACTTC. Encoded protein: CASSPAGTSFYEQYF. V gene TRBV9 combines with J gene TRBJ2-7; 9 bases line up with TRBD2. This CDR3 comprises 15 residues. V lost 4 bases to trimming and J lost 4 bases; unmatched junction nucleotides: 9. The germline V gene has CDR1 SGDLS and CDR2 YYNGEE.

The chain combines TRBV10-3 with TRBJ2-7; TRBD2 might be the D (6 bases). The germline V gene encodes CDR1 ENHRY and CDR2 SYGVKD. The CDR3 extends over 14 amino acids. Trimming removed 10 bases from V and 7 bases from J, with 23 bases in between. In DNA, the CDR3 is TGTGCCAGCTTGAGAGGCGGAGGGAGAGAAGAGCAGTACTTC. Amino acids: CASLRGGGREEQYF.

The V call is TRBV7-9, the J call TRBJ1-2; D remains ambiguous. Germline CDR1 SEHNR, CDR2 FQNEAQ (reference sequence). This CDR3 is built from 15 residues. Trimming pared 0 bases from V and 4 bases from J, leaving 12 bases between. The CDR3 DNA reads as TGTGCCAGCAGCTTAGCTAATGGAGGGATCTATGGCTACACCTTC. Protein product: CASSLANGGIYGYTF.

The rearrangement links TRBV5-1 to TRBJ2-3, with TRBD2 matching 12 bases. The CDR3 has 16 amino acids. From germline, CDR1 is SGHRS and CDR2 YFSETQ. V lost 4 bases, J lost 4 bases, and 7 bases stayed unmatched. In DNA, the CDR3 is TGCGCCAGCAGCCCGACTAGCGGGGGTGAGCCAGATACGCAGTATTTT. Encoded protein: CASSPTSGGEPDTQYF.